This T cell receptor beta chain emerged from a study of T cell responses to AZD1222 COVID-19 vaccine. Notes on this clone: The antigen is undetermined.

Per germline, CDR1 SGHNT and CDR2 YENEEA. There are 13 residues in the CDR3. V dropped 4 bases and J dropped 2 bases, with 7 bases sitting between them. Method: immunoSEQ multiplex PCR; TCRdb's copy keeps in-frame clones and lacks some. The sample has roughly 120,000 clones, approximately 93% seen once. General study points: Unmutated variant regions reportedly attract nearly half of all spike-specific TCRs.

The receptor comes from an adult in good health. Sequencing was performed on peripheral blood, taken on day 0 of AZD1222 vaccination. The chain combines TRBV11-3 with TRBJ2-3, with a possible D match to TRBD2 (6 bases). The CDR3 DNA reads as TGTGCCAGCAGCTCGGGACTCACAGATACGCAGTATTTT. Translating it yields CASSSGLTDTQYF.